This entry describes one TCR beta chain. A multiplex PCR was run with 60 Vbeta primers and 13 Jbeta primers. The table came from immunoSEQ multiplex PCR; TCRdb's copy has only in-frame clones and leaves some out. In the table there are around 62,000 clones, around four fifths of which are singletons. The germline V gene encodes CDR1 LNHDA and CDR2 SQIVND (reference sequence). This CDR3 region has 16 residues. The V and J ends lost 5 bases and 3 bases, in that order; junction bases with no gene match: 8. This specimen comes from a study of cytomegalovirus exposure and HLA in healthy donors. The sequenced material came from PBMCs. This sequence was found in a male donor in good health and CMV-seropositive. The V call is TRBV19, the J call TRBJ2-3; TRBD2 aligns across 10 bases. The CDR3 sequence: CASSAPSSGGTDTQYF. The CDR3 DNA reads as TGTGCCAGTAGTGCCCCCAGTAGCGGGGGGACAGATACGCAGTATTTT.